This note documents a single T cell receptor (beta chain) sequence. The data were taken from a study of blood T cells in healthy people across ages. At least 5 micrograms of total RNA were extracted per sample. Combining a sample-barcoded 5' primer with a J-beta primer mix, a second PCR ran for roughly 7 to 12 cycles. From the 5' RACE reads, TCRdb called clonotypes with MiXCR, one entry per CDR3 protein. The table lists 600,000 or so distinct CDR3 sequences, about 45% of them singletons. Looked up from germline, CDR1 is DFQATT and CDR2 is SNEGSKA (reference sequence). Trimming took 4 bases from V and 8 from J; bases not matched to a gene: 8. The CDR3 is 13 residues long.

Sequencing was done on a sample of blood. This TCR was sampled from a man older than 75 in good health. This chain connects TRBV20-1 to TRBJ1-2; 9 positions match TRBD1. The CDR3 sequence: CSATPGQGSGYTF. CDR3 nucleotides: TGCAGTGCTACGCCGGGACAGGGTTCGGGCTACACCTTC.